What follows describes a single T cell receptor beta chain. Antigen: not known. CDR3 length equals 13 residues. Germline CDR1 reads MNHEY; CDR2 reads SVGAGI. Trimming cost V 0 bases and J 6 bases, with 8 bases left between them. These data originate in a study of graft-versus-host responses after intestinal transplantation. Study at large: Transplantation in recipients was multivisceral, liver-intestinal, or isolated intestinal. Findings and caveats of the study: Early declines in HvG clones that occurred post-transplant were associated with peak circulating GvH clone levels. The study found high graft-versus-host to host-versus-graft clonal ratios in allografts of patients with graft-donor T cell macrochimerism.

Sequencing used immunoSEQ multiplex PCR; TCRdb keeps in-frame clones, though not all of them. Among tens of thousands of clones listed, approximately 84% were seen once. The source material was unstimulated CD4+ T cells sorted from spleen or lymph node cells, sampled before transplant. This receptor was taken from a human donor who was the organ donor for an intestinal transplant. V usage is TRBV6-5 and J usage is TRBJ1-1; D is uncertain. CDR3 in DNA: TGTGCCAGCAGTTACTCGCCCTCTCCTGAAGCTTTCTTT. Amino acids: CASSYSPSPEAFF.